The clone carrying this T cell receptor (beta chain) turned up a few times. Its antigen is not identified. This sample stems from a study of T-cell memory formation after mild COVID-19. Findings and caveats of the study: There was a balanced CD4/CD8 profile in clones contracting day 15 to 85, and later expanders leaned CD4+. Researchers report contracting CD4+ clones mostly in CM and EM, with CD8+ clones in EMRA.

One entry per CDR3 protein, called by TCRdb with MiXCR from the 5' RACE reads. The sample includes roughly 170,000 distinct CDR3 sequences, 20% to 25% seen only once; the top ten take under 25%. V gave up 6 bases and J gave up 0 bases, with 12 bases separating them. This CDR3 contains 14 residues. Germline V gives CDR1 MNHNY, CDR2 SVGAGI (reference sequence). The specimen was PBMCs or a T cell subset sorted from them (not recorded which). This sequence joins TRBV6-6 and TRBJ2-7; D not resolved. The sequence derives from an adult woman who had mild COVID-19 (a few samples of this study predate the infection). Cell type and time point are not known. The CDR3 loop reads CASSPTSRSYEQYF. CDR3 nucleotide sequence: TGTGCCAGCAGCCCTACTTCTCGCTCCTACGAGCAGTACTTC.